One and the same sample provided the 32 T cell receptor beta chains below, sequenced in a study of spatial heterogeneity in lung cancer. TCRdb re-called the 5' RACE reads with MiXCR, one entry per CDR3 protein. The sample contains about 19,000 distinct CDR3 sequences, 9% to 10% of which appear only once. Specified time point: blood at routine non-recurrence follow-up after resection. The specimen comprised PBMCs, sampled at follow-up. All receptors derive from a female donor with early-stage non-small cell lung cancer.

The sample holds a few counts of this clonotype. The rearrangement joins TRBV6-5 to TRBJ2-1, with TRBD2 identical over 7 bases. The CDR3 has 15 amino acids. In germline, CDR1 is MNHEY, CDR2 SVGAGI. Trimming took 5 bases from V and 6 from J; bases not matched to a gene: 10. In nucleotides, the CDR3 is TGTGCCAGCAGTCCCCTGGGGGGGTCGTCCAATGAGCAGTTCTTC. It is translated as CASSPLGGSSNEQFF.

This clonotype was observed a few times. The chain is built from TRBV20-1 and TRBJ2-1; the match to TRBD2 covers 12 bases. This CDR3 spans 17 amino acids. Germline CDR1 reads DFQATT; CDR2 reads SNEGSKA (reference sequence). V shed 0 bases and J 2 bases; nucleotides not matched to a gene: 5. The CDR3 reads CSARDRPSGGAYNEQFF. In DNA form, the CDR3 reads TGCAGTGCTAGAGATAGGCCTAGCGGGGGGGCCTACAATGAGCAGTTCTTC.

This clonotype was counted ten times or more. V gene TRBV4-2 combines with J gene TRBJ2-3; D is ambiguous. The V and J ends lost 1 base and 3 bases respectively, with 14 bases between them. CDR1 and CDR2 (germline): LGHNA, YNFKEQ. This CDR3 comprises 16 residues. CDR3 amino acids: CASSQAPQPPTDTQYF. The CDR3 bases are TGTGCCAGCAGCCAAGCCCCCCAGCCTCCTACAGATACGCAGTATTTT.

This clonotype has ten or more counts. The DNA for the CDR3 is TGCGCCAGCAGCTTGGGAAGCGTAACCGGGGAGCTGTTTTTT. As protein: CASSLGSVTGELFF. The rearrangement links TRBV5-1 to TRBJ2-2; no definite D call. The germline V gene encodes CDR1 SGHRS and CDR2 YFSETQ. V lost 0 bases and J 5 bases, leaving 8 bases between the germline ends. The CDR3 extends over 14 amino acids.

Many counts were recorded for this clonotype. The rearrangement joins TRBV27 to TRBJ2-7; 7 nucleotides match TRBD2. This CDR3 is built from 15 residues. In germline, CDR1 is MNHEY, CDR2 SMNVEV (reference sequence). Trimming at V came to 4 bases and at J to 2 bases, leaving 8 bases not matched to a gene. The CDR3 bases are TGTGCCAGCAGTTCCCCCCTAGCGGCTACCTACGAGCAGTACTTC. Translation: CASSSPLAATYEQYF.

This clonotype was detected ten times or more. The chain joins TRBV29-1 to TRBJ1-2, with D hard to call. The CDR3 is 13 amino acids. Germline values: CDR1 SQVTM, CDR2 ANQGSEA. V was shortened by 4 bases and J by 0 bases, with 9 bases between the two germline ends. The DNA for the CDR3 is TGCAGCGTTGGCGGGGAGGCTAACTATGGCTACACCTTC. This codes for CSVGGEANYGYTF. The full variable domain, with the rest looked up from reference TRBV29-1 and TRBJ1-2, is SAVISQKPSRDICQRGTSLTIQCQVDSQVTMMFWYRQQPGQSLTLIATANQGSEATYESGFVIDKFPISRPNLTFSTLTVSNMSPEDSSIYLCSVGGEANYGYTFGSGTRLTVV.

This clonotype was seen many times. This chain connects TRBV7-9 to TRBJ2-5; the D call may be TRBD1 or TRBD2 (6 bases each). Germline CDR1 SEHNR, CDR2 FQNEAQ (reference sequence). The CDR3 length is 15 residues. V dropped 0 bases and J dropped 4 bases, with 12 bases sitting between them. CDR3 coding DNA: TGTGCCAGCAGCTTAGCTGGGGGGCGAACAGAGACCCAGTACTTC. It yields the protein CASSLAGGRTETQYF.

This clonotype has a count of ten or more. CDR3 sequence: CASMGGRGSYEQYF. The CDR3 nucleotides read TGTGCCAGCATGGGCGGACGGGGTAGCTACGAGCAGTACTTC. The chain joins TRBV2 to TRBJ2-7, with a weak D call TRBD2 (5 bases). This CDR3 has 14 amino acids. V lost 7 bases and J 3 bases, leaving 16 bases between the germline ends. CDR1 SNHLY and CDR2 FYNNEI come from the germline V gene.

The rearrangement joins TRBV7-2 to TRBJ2-5; D remains unclear. CDR1 and CDR2 (germline): SGHTA, FQGNSA. The CDR3 totals 12 residues. V was trimmed by 4 bases and J by 4 bases, leaving 7 bases between them. CDR3 in amino acids: CASSSARETQYF. CDR3 sequence (DNA): TGTGCCAGCAGCTCCGCCCGAGAGACCCAGTACTTC.

This clonotype was counted once. A much larger clone lies one base from this, so it may be a read error. The chain links TRBV12-3 or TRBV12-4 to TRBJ1-4, with TRBD1 matching 8 bases. The CDR3 runs to 16 residues. CDR3 region: CACSFLLSGGDEKLFF. CDR3 bases: TGTGCCTGCAGTTTTTTGTTATCAGGGGGCGATGAAAAACTGTTTTTT.

This clonotype occurred many times. This chain connects TRBV14 to TRBJ2-3; 13 nucleotides line up with TRBD2. Losses at the gene ends were 4 bases for V and 6 bases for J; bases not matched to a gene: 7. Germline V gene data show CDR1 as SGHDN and CDR2 as FVKESK. This CDR3 comprises 16 residues. CDR3 sequence: CASSRGLAGSRDTQYF. The CDR3 DNA follows: TGTGCCAGCAGCCGGGGACTAGCGGGGTCGAGGGATACGCAGTATTTT. The variable domain in full, with the rest retrieved from reference TRBV14 and TRBJ2-3, is EAGVTQFPSHSVIEKGQTVTLRCDPISGHDNLYWYRRVMGKEIKFLLHFVKESKQDESGMPNNRFLAERTGGTYSTLKVQPAELEDSGVYFCASSRGLAGSRDTQYFGPGTRLTVL.

In its sample, this clonotype ranks as medium-sized (0.01 to 0.1%). The chain carries TRBV10-3 and TRBJ2-2, with D unclear. CDR3 size: 13 residues. The germline V and J ends were trimmed by 9 bases and 2 bases, with 10 bases remaining between them. The germline CDR1 and CDR2 sequences are ENHRY and SYGVKD. CDR3 nucleotides: TGTGCCATTAGAGCCCAAAACACCGGGGAGCTGTTTTTT. This translates into CAIRAQNTGELFF.

The chain employs TRBV7-3 and TRBJ2-2; D is ambiguous. The V gene's germline CDR1 is SGHTA and CDR2 FQGTGA. Trimming pared 0 bases from V and 4 bases from J, leaving 3 bases between. This CDR3 contains 13 residues. CDR3 DNA sequence: TGTGCCAGCAGCTTAACGGGCACCGGGGAGCTGTTTTTT. Protein product: CASSLTGTGELFF.

This clonotype appeared many times. This sequence joins TRBV13 and TRBJ2-1; D perhaps matches TRBD2 (5 bases). This CDR3 contains 16 residues. Trimming took off 2 bases at V and 3 bases at J, with 14 bases between the two ends. CDR1 is PRHDT, CDR2 FYEKMQ, per germline (reference sequence). CDR3 sequence: CASSLKSSGNYNEQFF. In DNA, the CDR3 is TGTGCCAGCAGCTTAAAGAGTTCGGGAAACTACAATGAGCAGTTCTTC.

The sample holds many counts of this clonotype. The CDR3 reads CASSPQSSGDGYTF. In DNA form, the CDR3 reads TGTGCCAGCTCACCACAATCCAGTGGAGATGGCTACACCTTC. The chain couples TRBV18 to TRBJ1-2; D not resolved. The CDR3 totals 14 residues. Germline values: CDR1 KGHSH, CDR2 LQKENI. V lost 1 base and J 6 bases, leaving 12 bases between the germline ends.

This clonotype was found many times. CDR3 protein: CASSLLNNSPLHF. The CDR3, as DNA: TGTGCCAGCAGCTTACTCAATAATTCACCCCTCCACTTT. V gene TRBV13 combines with J gene TRBJ1-6; D call uncertain. V gave up 2 bases and J gave up 5 bases, with 4 bases separating them. The CDR3 consists of 13 residues. The germline gives CDR1 PRHDT, CDR2 FYEKMQ (reference sequence).

The chain links TRBV30 to TRBJ2-7, with 10 bases aligning to TRBD2. V lost 0 bases to trimming and J lost 7 bases; unmatched junction nucleotides: 6. CDR1 is GTSNPN and CDR2 is SVGIG in the germline V gene (reference sequence). This CDR3 is built from 14 residues. The CDR3 is CAWSVGLAGVEQYF. In DNA, the CDR3 is TGTGCCTGGAGTGTAGGCCTAGCGGGGGTTGAGCAGTACTTC.

This clonotype was detected many times. V is TRBV6-2 or TRBV6-3 and J is TRBJ2-3; perhaps D is TRBD1 or TRBD2 (5 bases each). V was pared by 8 bases and J by 4 bases, with 19 bases between. Germline CDR1 reads MNHEY; CDR2 reads SVGEGT. This CDR3 region has 15 residues. The CDR3 loop reads CASADWGAGADTQYF. The CDR3 DNA reads as TGTGCCAGCGCGGATTGGGGCGCGGGCGCAGATACGCAGTATTTT.

This clonotype was picked up many times. The rearrangement links TRBV29-1 to TRBJ2-2; 7 nucleotides line up with TRBD1. Per germline, CDR1 SQVTM and CDR2 ANQGSEA. Trimming cost V 3 bases and J 0 bases; bases outside gene matches: 4. CDR3 size: 15 residues. As DNA, the CDR3 is TGCAGCGTTGAGGGGACAGAAACGAACACCGGGGAGCTGTTTTTT. Translating gives CSVEGTETNTGELFF.

The V call is TRBV7-3, the J call TRBJ1-1; D not resolved. V was trimmed by 6 bases and J by 7 bases, leaving 21 bases between them. The CDR3 has 15 amino acids. Germline CDR1 and CDR2: SGHTA and FQGTGA. CDR3 sequence reads: CASSAQVGTMGEAFF. The CDR3 nucleotides read TGTGCCAGCAGTGCTCAGGTCGGCACGATGGGTGAAGCTTTCTTT. Based on the CDR3 plus reference TRBV7-3 and TRBJ1-1, the full variable domain is GAGVSQTPSNKVTEKGKYVELRCDPISGHTALYWYRQSLGQGPEFLIYFQGTGAADDSGLPNDRFFAVRPEGSVSTLKIQRTERGDSAVYLCASSAQVGTMGEAFFGQGTRLTVV.

The table lists this clonotype with many counts. CDR3 nucleotide sequence: TGTGCCAGCAGCTTGCCGGATAGCGCGGAGACCCAGTACTTC. Its protein product is CASSLPDSAETQYF. The chain couples TRBV5-5 to TRBJ2-5, with TRBD2 as a possible D gene (5 bases). CDR1 is SGHKS and CDR2 is YYEKEE in the germline V gene (reference sequence). This CDR3 has 14 amino acids. Trimming cost V 1 base and J 5 bases, with 12 bases left between them.

The table lists this clonotype with many counts. In DNA form, the CDR3 reads TGTGCCAGCAGCCAAAATGTTGCCCACAATCAGCCCCAGCATTTT. Translating it yields CASSQNVAHNQPQHF. This chain uses TRBV6-1 with TRBJ1-5; no reliable D call. Looked up from germline, CDR1 is MNHNS and CDR2 is SASEGT. Trimming shortened V by 6 bases and J by 3 bases, and 15 bases separated the two germline ends. CDR3 size: 15 residues.

This rearrangement joins TRBV3-1 to TRBJ2-5; D unresolved. V was cut by 0 bases and J by 5 bases, with 4 bases left in between. The CDR3 extends over 12 amino acids. Germline-derived CDR1 and CDR2 are LGHDT and YNNKEL (reference sequence). CDR3 sequence: CASSQDLETQYF. CDR3 nucleotide sequence: TGTGCCAGCAGCCAAGATTTGGAGACCCAGTACTTC.

This chain uses TRBV19 with TRBJ1-1; 9 bases are a match to TRBD1. The V and J ends lost 8 bases and 6 bases, in that order; junction bases with no gene match: 10. Germline CDR1 LNHDA, CDR2 SQIVND (reference sequence). The CDR3 is 14 amino acids. The CDR3 protein is CASAQDRGRAEAFF. The CDR3 DNA reads as TGTGCCAGTGCCCAGGACAGGGGCCGGGCTGAAGCTTTCTTT.

In this sample, this clonotype turned up many times. The genes are TRBV6-5 and TRBJ2-3, with 10 bases matching TRBD2. V dropped 4 bases and J dropped 6; count of bases not matched to a gene: 4. This CDR3 spans 14 amino acids. CDR1 and CDR2 from the germline V gene are MNHEY and SVGAGI. The CDR3 DNA reads as TGTGCCAGCAGTTCTAGCGGGAGTACGGATACGCAGTATTTT. Translated, it gives CASSSSGSTDTQYF.

The sample holds many counts of this clonotype. As DNA, the CDR3 is TGTGCCAGCAGCGAGGGGATTAGCACAGATACGCAGTATTTT. Its translation is CASSEGISTDTQYF. This chain links TRBV27 with TRBJ2-3; D assignment may be TRBD1 or TRBD2 (5 bases each). V was trimmed by 6 bases and J by 0 bases, leaving 10 bases between them. The CDR3 has 14 amino acids. The germline CDR1 and CDR2 sequences are MNHEY and SMNVEV (reference sequence).

In this sample, this clonotype turned up many times. The chain uses TRBV5-1 and TRBJ2-7, with TRBD2 as a possible D gene (5 bases). Deletions cut 3 bases from V and 2 bases from J, with 9 bases between. The CDR3 runs to 13 residues. Germline CDR1 is SGHRS and CDR2 is YFSETQ. The CDR3 loop is CASSSDGAYEQYF. CDR3 DNA: TGCGCCAGCAGCTCTGACGGGGCCTACGAGCAGTACTTC.

This clonotype was seen ten or more times. V is TRBV4-2 and J is TRBJ2-3, with 7 bases aligning to TRBD1. The CDR3 runs to 17 residues. V was clipped by 4 bases and J by 3 bases; unmatched bases: 13. Germline CDR1 LGHNA, CDR2 YNFKEQ. The CDR3 DNA is TGTGCCAGCAGCCCCGGGACAGATAACCCGGGAACAGATACGCAGTATTTT. The encoded protein is CASSPGTDNPGTDTQYF.

This clonotype was picked up one time. The J gene is TRBJ2-7, the V gene TRBV5-4; 7 bases match TRBD2. The CDR3 sequence is 15 residues long. V was pared by 4 bases and J by 3 bases, with 10 bases of the junction left unmatched. Germline CDR1 and CDR2: SGHNT and YYREEE (reference sequence). This CDR3 is CASSTQRESYYEQYF. The CDR3 nucleotides read TGTGCCAGCAGCACCCAGCGGGAAAGTTACTACGAGCAGTACTTC. Together with reference TRBV5-4 and TRBJ2-7, the CDR3 gives the full variable domain: ETGVTQSPTHLIKTRGQQVTLRCSSQSGHNTVSWYQQALGQGPQFIFQYYREEENGRGNFPPRFSGLQFPNYSSELNVNALELDDSALYLCASSTQRESYYEQYFGPGTRLTVT.

This clonotype was recorded many times. This sequence joins TRBV19 and TRBJ2-5, with 11 bases aligning to TRBD2. From germline, CDR1 is LNHDA and CDR2 SQIVND (reference sequence). V lost 1 base, J lost 2 bases, and 9 bases stayed unmatched. The CDR3 extends over 18 amino acids. The CDR3 nucleotides are TGTGCCAGTAGTATAGGGCTAGCGGGGGGAACCCCACAAGAGACCCAGTACTTC. It translates to CASSIGLAGGTPQETQYF. The variable domain in full, with the rest retrieved from reference TRBV19 and TRBJ2-5, is DGGITQSPKYLFRKEGQNVTLSCEQNLNHDAMYWYRQDPGQGLRLIYYSQIVNDFQKGDIAEGYSVSREKKESFPLTVTSAQKNPTAFYLCASSIGLAGGTPQETQYFGPGTRLLVL.

This clonotype was observed at least ten times. The chain uses TRBV2 and TRBJ2-7; 10 nucleotides align to TRBD2. The germline CDR1 and CDR2 sequences are SNHLY and FYNNEI. CDR3 size: 17 residues. The ends lost 6 bases at V and 4 bases at J; junction bases unmatched: 15. CDR3 bases: TGTGCCAGCAGCGCTTATAGCGGGAGGACCCTTAATTACGAGCAGTACTTC. Protein sequence: CASSAYSGRTLNYEQYF.

The V gene is TRBV4-1, the J gene TRBJ1-4, with 9 bases that match TRBD1. The germline V gene encodes CDR1 MGHRA and CDR2 YSYEKL. V lost 4 bases, J lost 3 bases, and 6 bases stayed unmatched. The CDR3 runs 16 residues. The CDR3 sequence is CASSPQDRGANEKLFF. The DNA for the CDR3 is TGCGCCAGCAGCCCCCAGGACAGGGGTGCTAATGAAAAACTGTTTTTT.